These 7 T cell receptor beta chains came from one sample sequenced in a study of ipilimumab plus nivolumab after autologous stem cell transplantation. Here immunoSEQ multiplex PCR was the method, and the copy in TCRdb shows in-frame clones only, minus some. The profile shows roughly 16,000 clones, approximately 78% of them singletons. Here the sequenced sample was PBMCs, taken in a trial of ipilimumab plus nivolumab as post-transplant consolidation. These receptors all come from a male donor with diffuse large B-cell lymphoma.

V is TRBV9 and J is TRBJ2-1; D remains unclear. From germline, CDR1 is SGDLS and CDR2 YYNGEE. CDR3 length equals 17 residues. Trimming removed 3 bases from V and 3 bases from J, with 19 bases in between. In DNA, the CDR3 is TGTGCCAGCAGCGGAATTAGGCCCCCCCTACTCTACAATGAGCAGTTCTTC. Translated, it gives CASSGIRPPLLYNEQFF.

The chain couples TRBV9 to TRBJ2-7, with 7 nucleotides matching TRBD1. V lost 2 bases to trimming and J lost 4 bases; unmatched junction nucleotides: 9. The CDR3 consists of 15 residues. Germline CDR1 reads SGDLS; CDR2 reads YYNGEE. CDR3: CASSVGGTAPYEQYF. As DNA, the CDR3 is TGTGCCAGCAGCGTGGGTGGGACAGCCCCTTACGAGCAGTACTTC.

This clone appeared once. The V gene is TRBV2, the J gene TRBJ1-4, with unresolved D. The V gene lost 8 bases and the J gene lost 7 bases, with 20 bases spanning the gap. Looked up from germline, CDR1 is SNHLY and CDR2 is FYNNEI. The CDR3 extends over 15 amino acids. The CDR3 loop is CASAETRRLGEKLFF. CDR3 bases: TGTGCCAGCGCGGAGACTAGGAGGCTCGGTGAAAAACTGTTTTTT.

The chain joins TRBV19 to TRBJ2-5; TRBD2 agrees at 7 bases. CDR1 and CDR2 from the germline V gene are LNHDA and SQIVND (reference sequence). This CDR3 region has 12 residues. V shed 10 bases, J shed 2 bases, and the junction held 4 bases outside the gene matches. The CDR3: CATAGEQETQYF. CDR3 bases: TGTGCCACCGCGGGGGAGCAAGAGACCCAGTACTTC.

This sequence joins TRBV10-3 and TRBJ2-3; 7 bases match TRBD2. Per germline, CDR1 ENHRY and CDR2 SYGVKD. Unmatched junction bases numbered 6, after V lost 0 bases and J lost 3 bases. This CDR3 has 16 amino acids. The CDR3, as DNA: TGTGCCATCAGTGAGTCCCAGACTAGCAGTACAGATACGCAGTATTTT. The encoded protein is CAISESQTSSTDTQYF.

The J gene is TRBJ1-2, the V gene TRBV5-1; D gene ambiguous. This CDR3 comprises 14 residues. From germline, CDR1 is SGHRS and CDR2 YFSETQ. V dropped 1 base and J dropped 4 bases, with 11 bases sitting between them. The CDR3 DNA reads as TGCGCCAGCAGCTTGTCCCGACAATTCTATGGCTACACCTTC. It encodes CASSLSRQFYGYTF.

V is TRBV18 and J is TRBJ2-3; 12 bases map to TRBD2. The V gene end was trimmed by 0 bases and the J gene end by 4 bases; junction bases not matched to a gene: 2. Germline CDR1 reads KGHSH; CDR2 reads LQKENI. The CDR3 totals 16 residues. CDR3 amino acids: CASSPPASGGADTQYF. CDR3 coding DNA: TGTGCCAGCTCACCACCGGCTAGCGGGGGGGCAGATACGCAGTATTTT.